Each of the 25 T cell receptor beta chains below was sequenced from the same sample in a study of vaccination effects on CD4 cells after COVID-19. The protocol was immunoSEQ multiplex PCR, while the TCRdb copy is restricted to in-frame clones and leaves out a portion. The sample includes 60,000 to 70,000 clones, 75% to 85% of them seen just once. Their recognized antigens are unknown. Sequencing was preceded by expansion of antigen-specific CD4+ T cells with viral peptide pools in the ViraFEST assay. Isolating CD4+ T cells followed about 11 days of culture. Sequenced here: CD4+ T cells from PBMCs cultured with HCoV-229E spike peptides, sampled before COVID-19 vaccination. The origin of the receptors is a human donor who received a COVID-19 vaccine.

The rearrangement links TRBV7-3 to TRBJ2-2; TRBD2 aligns across 9 bases. With 2 bases clipped from V and 1 base from J, the junction kept 5 bases outside the gene matches. Germline values: CDR1 SGHTA, CDR2 FQGTGA. This CDR3 has 17 residues. CDR3 nucleotides: TGTGCCAGCAGCTTAGGAGCACTAGCGGGGAACACCGGGGAGCTGTTTTTT. This sequence encodes CASSLGALAGNTGELFF.

The V and J genes are TRBV5-1 and TRBJ2-1; D perhaps matches TRBD2 (6 bases). Trimming left V 3 bases short and J 1 base short, with 11 bases between. Germline lookup yields CDR1 SGHRS and CDR2 YFSETQ. This CDR3 has 15 amino acids. The CDR3 sequence is CASSSLGGSYNEQFF. The CDR3 DNA reads TGCGCCAGCAGCTCACTCGGGGGTTCCTACAATGAGCAGTTCTTC.

V and J are TRBV12-3 or TRBV12-4 and TRBJ1-3, with D hard to call. This CDR3 has 11 amino acids. Trimming pared 3 bases from V and 7 bases from J, leaving 4 bases between. The CDR3: CASSFGNTIYF. The DNA of the CDR3 is TGTGCCAGCAGTTTTGGGAACACCATATATTTT.

The rearrangement links TRBV19 to TRBJ2-3; D remains ambiguous. Germline-derived CDR1 and CDR2 are LNHDA and SQIVND (reference sequence). The CDR3 covers 15 residues. V lost 3 bases to trimming and J lost 0 bases, with 10 bases between them. The CDR3 DNA is TGTGCCAGTAGTATTATAGGCGGTAGCACAGATACGCAGTATTTT. This gives the protein CASSIIGGSTDTQYF.

CDR3 sequence reads: CASSPGGQVGNTIYF. CDR3 in DNA: TGTGCCAGCTCACCCGGCGGACAGGTTGGAAACACCATATATTTT. This sequence joins TRBV18 and TRBJ1-3, with TRBD1 identical over 7 bases. V lost 3 bases and J lost 3; bases outside the gene matches: 5. CDR1 and CDR2 (germline): KGHSH, LQKENI. The CDR3 length is 15 residues.

The rearrangement joins TRBV7-2 to TRBJ2-3; possibly TRBD1 for D (6 bases). Germline-derived CDR1 and CDR2 are SGHTA and FQGNSA. The V end was cut by 5 bases, the J end by 3 bases, with 9 bases between. This CDR3 contains 13 residues. The chain's CDR3 is CASSPQGTDTQYF. In DNA, the CDR3 is TGTGCCAGCAGCCCGCAGGGGACAGATACGCAGTATTTT.

The chain couples TRBV24-1 to TRBJ2-2, with D perhaps matching TRBD2 (7 bases). V lost 8 bases to trimming and J lost 7 bases, with 16 bases between them. The CDR3 runs 14 residues. Germline V gives CDR1 KGHDR, CDR2 SFDVKD. The CDR3 DNA is TGTGCCACCACCGCGGGGGCTCTCGGCGGGGAGCTGTTTTTT. Protein sequence: CATTAGALGGELFF.

This clone was counted once. The gene calls are TRBV7-3 and TRBJ2-6; weak D call: TRBD1 (6 bases). V shed 2 bases and J shed 4 bases, with 9 bases lying between them. The CDR3 length is 15 residues. Germline V lookup: CDR1 SGHTA, CDR2 FQGTGA. The CDR3, as DNA: TGTGCCAGCAGCTTACAGGGGAACGGGGCCAACGTCCTGACTTTC. Protein sequence: CASSLQGNGANVLTF.

This chain connects TRBV6-5 to TRBJ1-6, with a tentative D call TRBD1 (6 bases). V lost 7 bases and J lost 6, with 16 bases in between. The CDR3 length is 15 residues. Germline V gene data show CDR1 as MNHEY and CDR2 as SVGAGI. CDR3 in DNA: TGTGCCAGCACCACGGCCGGGACAACTAATTCACCCCTCCACTTT. Protein product: CASTTAGTTNSPLHF.

The V gene is TRBV5-1, the J gene TRBJ2-1; TRBD1 matches at 8 bases. CDR3 length: 13 residues. The V and J ends lost 7 bases and 3 bases, in that order; junction bases with no gene match: 3. Germline-derived CDR1 and CDR2 are SGHRS and YFSETQ. The CDR3 region has the DNA TGCGCCAGCGGGGGACAGGTCTACAATGAGCAGTTCTTC. This translates into CASGGQVYNEQFF.

This chain connects TRBV4-2 to TRBJ2-2; tentatively, D is TRBD1 or TRBD2 (6 bases each). CDR1 is LGHNA and CDR2 is YNFKEQ in the germline V gene. This CDR3 is 15 amino acids long. Between the trimmed V and J ends, which lost 4 bases and 7 bases, there was a span of 16 bases. The CDR3: CASSRVGGTSGELFF. The CDR3 nucleotides are TGTGCCAGCAGCCGCGTAGGGGGGACAAGCGGGGAGCTGTTTTTT.

J is TRBJ1-5 and V is TRBV24-1; D might be TRBD1 (5 bases). The CDR3 extends over 15 amino acids. With 3 bases removed from V and 1 base from J, the gap between germline ends came to 9 bases. The germline V gene has CDR1 KGHDR and CDR2 SFDVKD. The CDR3 DNA sequence: TGTGCCACCAGTGATCCCAGGGAAAGCAATCAGCCCCAGCATTTT. The encoded protein is CATSDPRESNQPQHF.

DNA of the CDR3: TGCGCCAGCACTGGCGTGGGCTATGGCTACACCTTC. Its protein is CASTGVGYGYTF. The rearrangement links TRBV10-2 to TRBJ1-2; D ambiguous. This CDR3 contains 12 residues. From germline, CDR1 is WSHSY and CDR2 SAAADI. The V end was cut by 7 bases, the J end by 4 bases, with 10 bases between.

As concerns this clone: The identical CDR3 is also encoded by other nucleotide sequences in the sample. The chain links TRBV12-5 to TRBJ2-1; D unclear. This CDR3 spans 11 amino acids. The V end lost 1 base, the J end lost 8 bases, and 3 bases lay between the germline ends. CDR1 and CDR2 from the germline V gene are LGHNT and FRNRAP. The CDR3 region has the DNA TGTGCTAGTGGTTTGGGATATGAGCAGTTCTTC. Translating it yields CASGLGYEQFF.

This sequence joins TRBV24-1 and TRBJ1-2; D gene ambiguous. The CDR3 extends over 15 amino acids. The germline gives CDR1 KGHDR, CDR2 SFDVKD. Trimming pared 2 bases from V and 6 bases from J, leaving 15 bases between. CDR3 bases: TGTGCCACCAGTGATTCGAAGGGTTCCCGGGATGGCTACACCTTC. Its protein product is CATSDSKGSRDGYTF.

This clone appeared a single time. The chain couples TRBV12-3 or TRBV12-4 to TRBJ1-5; 7 bases match TRBD1. V lost 5 bases, J lost 6 bases, and 4 bases stayed unmatched. The CDR3 consists of 13 residues. CDR3 loop: CASSDRVVQPQHF. CDR3 DNA sequence: TGTGCCAGCAGTGACAGGGTAGTTCAGCCCCAGCATTTT.

The chain carries TRBV7-8 and TRBJ1-2; TRBD1 is a possible D gene (5 bases). The CDR3 is 15 amino acids. Germline loops: CDR1 SGHVS, CDR2 FQNEAQ. V lost 5 bases, J lost 8 bases, and 21 bases lay in between. For the CDR3, the DNA is TGTGCCAGCAGCCTCGGGACTCTAAATAGTGGGGGCTACACCTTC. Amino acids: CASSLGTLNSGGYTF.

This sequence joins TRBV3-1 (or the pseudogene TRBV3-2) and TRBJ2-3; D may be TRBD1 (6 bases). Germline CDR1 reads LGHDT; CDR2 reads YNNKEL (reference sequence). V was shortened by 4 bases and J by 1 base, with 9 bases between the two germline ends. This CDR3 is built from 14 residues. CDR3 in amino acids: CASSPDSRTDTQYF. The DNA of the CDR3 is TGTGCCAGCAGCCCGGACAGTCGCACAGATACGCAGTATTTT.

The V and J genes are TRBV4-1 and TRBJ1-2; 9 bases line up with TRBD1. Trimming at V came to 5 bases and at J to 3 bases, leaving 10 bases not matched to a gene. The CDR3 is 16 amino acids. The germline CDR1 and CDR2 sequences are MGHRA and YSYEKL. The CDR3, as DNA: TGCGCCAGCAGCGGTAATAACAGGGGGCGCGACTATGGCTACACCTTC. Translating gives CASSGNNRGRDYGYTF.

The rearrangement joins TRBV7-3 to TRBJ2-1, with TRBD1 matching over 7 bases. The CDR3 covers 14 residues. Germline V gives CDR1 SGHTA, CDR2 FQGTGA. Trimming removed 5 bases from V and 3 bases from J; junction bases left unmatched: 4. The CDR3 protein is CASSVQGFYNEQFF. CDR3 sequence (DNA): TGTGCCAGCAGCGTACAGGGGTTCTACAATGAGCAGTTCTTC. Based on the CDR3 plus reference TRBV7-3 and TRBJ2-1, the full variable domain is GAGVSQTPSNKVTEKGKYVELRCDPISGHTALYWYRQSLGQGPEFLIYFQGTGAADDSGLPNDRFFAVRPEGSVSTLKIQRTERGDSAVYLCASSVQGFYNEQFFGPGTRLTVL.

This sequence joins TRBV11-2 and TRBJ1-6, with TRBD1 matching 7 bases. J was trimmed by 8 bases and V by 5 bases; bases with no gene match: 9. CDR3 length equals 15 residues. Germline CDR1 is SGHAT and CDR2 is FQNNGV. The CDR3, as DNA: TGTGCCAGCAGCCGATCCGGAGGGACAGATTCACCCCTCCACTTT. Amino acids: CASSRSGGTDSPLHF.

The chain combines TRBV11-2 with TRBJ1-1, with D tentatively TRBD1 (6 bases). CDR1 SGHAT and CDR2 FQNNGV come from the germline V gene. V was shortened by 2 bases and J by 0 bases, with 10 bases between the two germline ends. There are 15 residues in the CDR3. CDR3 coding DNA: TGTGCCAGCAGCTTATATGGACAGTTGAACACTGAAGCTTTCTTT. Translated, it gives CASSLYGQLNTEAFF.

J is TRBJ1-5 and V is TRBV27, with TRBD1 matching 9 bases. The trim removed 5 bases at V and 3 bases at J, leaving 11 bases unmatched. The CDR3 is made up of 17 amino acids. Germline V CDR1 and CDR2: MNHEY, SMNVEV (reference sequence). CDR3 sequence: CASSTSGTGFDNQPQHF. CDR3 sequence (DNA): TGTGCCAGCAGTACCTCTGGGACAGGGTTCGACAATCAGCCCCAGCATTTT.

The chain has TRBV6-5 and TRBJ1-5; perhaps TRBD1 as D (5 bases). Germline V gives CDR1 MNHEY, CDR2 SVGAGI. V dropped 5 bases and J dropped 6 bases, with 11 bases sitting between them. This CDR3 has 13 amino acids. The CDR3 DNA follows: TGTGCCAGCAGTCCTCGGGACGGTCAGCCCCAGCATTTT. Protein product: CASSPRDGQPQHF.

The chain combines TRBV12-5 with TRBJ2-2, with unresolved D. Trimming shortened V by 1 base and J by 2 bases, and 8 bases separated the two germline ends. Per germline, CDR1 LGHNT and CDR2 FRNRAP. The length of the CDR3 is 15 residues. This CDR3 reads CASGLAKPNTGELFF. The CDR3 bases are TGTGCTAGTGGTTTGGCCAAACCTAACACCGGGGAGCTGTTTTTT.